A single sample gave rise to the 22 T cell receptor beta chains below, sequenced in a study of cytomegalovirus exposure and HLA in healthy donors. With 60 Vbeta and 13 Jbeta primers, the PCR was carried out. Profiling relied on immunoSEQ multiplex PCR, and the TCRdb table lists in-frame clones only, not all of them. This sample has about 160,000 clones, with around four fifths found just once. What was sequenced was PBMCs. The receptors stem from a female donor in good health and CMV-seronegative.

The V call is TRBV2, the J call TRBJ1-1, with D maybe TRBD1 (6 bases). The germline CDR1 and CDR2 sequences are SNHLY and FYNNEI. V lost 6 bases and J 11 bases, leaving 19 bases between the germline ends. The CDR3 sequence is 13 residues long. CDR3 DNA: TGTGCCAGCAGAGCCTCCTCGACAGGAATGGCTTTCTTT. Its translation: CASRASSTGMAFF.

The rearrangement uses TRBV5-1 and TRBJ2-1, with 11 bases lining up with TRBD1. V was pared by 4 bases and J by 5 bases, with 2 bases of the junction left unmatched. There are 14 residues in the CDR3. Germline V gene lookup returns CDR1 SGHRS and CDR2 YFSETQ. The CDR3 spells CASSTGQGDNEQFF. The CDR3, as DNA: TGCGCCAGCAGCACGGGACAGGGGGACAATGAGCAGTTCTTC.

The chain recombines TRBV19 with TRBJ1-5; unclear D gene. CDR1 is LNHDA and CDR2 is SQIVND in the germline V gene (reference sequence). This CDR3 region has 15 residues. V was clipped by 3 bases and J by 1 base, with 10 bases between them. The chain's CDR3 is CASSIGRVSNQPQHF. As DNA, the CDR3 is TGTGCCAGTAGTATTGGGAGGGTAAGCAATCAGCCCCAGCATTTT.

The rearrangement joins TRBV5-1 to TRBJ2-3; D gene ambiguous. Trimming removed 0 bases at V and 6 bases at J, with 8 bases between. Germline lookup yields CDR1 SGHRS and CDR2 YFSETQ. This CDR3 is 13 amino acids long. CDR3 loop: CASSLALRDTQYF. The CDR3 DNA reads as TGCGCCAGCAGCTTGGCACTAAGGGATACGCAGTATTTT.

This clone was detected a few times. The V gene is TRBV30, the J gene TRBJ1-4; D is perhaps TRBD1 (5 bases). The germline V and J ends were trimmed by 3 bases and 4 bases, with 15 bases remaining between them. From germline, CDR1 is GTSNPN and CDR2 SVGIG (reference sequence). The length of the CDR3 is 15 residues. CDR3: CAWRKGPSGNEKLFF. In nucleotides, the CDR3 is TGTGCCTGGAGAAAGGGGCCGTCTGGTAATGAAAAACTGTTTTTT.

The chain combines TRBV28 with TRBJ1-1; 7 bases fit TRBD1. CDR3 length: 16 amino acids. The ends lost 0 bases at V and 1 base at J; junction bases unmatched: 5. The germline V gene has CDR1 MDHEN and CDR2 SYDVKM. CDR3 amino acids: CASSLWPDRANTEAFF. DNA of the CDR3: TGTGCCAGCAGTTTATGGCCCGACAGGGCGAACACTGAAGCTTTCTTT.

This sequence joins TRBV5-1 and TRBJ2-7; TRBD2 is a possible D gene (6 bases). This CDR3 is built from 13 residues. The germline V gene encodes CDR1 SGHRS and CDR2 YFSETQ. Trimming removed 0 bases at V and 9 bases at J, with 13 bases between. DNA of the CDR3: TGCGCCAGCAGCTTGGCCAGGGAGGAGGCGCAGTACTTC. Translating it yields CASSLAREEAQYF.

The J gene is TRBJ2-7, the V gene TRBV6-5, with 7 bases that match TRBD2. V shed 5 bases and J 6 bases; nucleotides not matched to a gene: 4. The CDR3 consists of 12 residues. Looked up from germline, CDR1 is MNHEY and CDR2 is SVGAGI. This CDR3 is CASSPGGIEQYF. The CDR3 DNA reads TGTGCCAGCAGTCCCGGGGGGATCGAGCAGTACTTC.

This chain connects TRBV2 to TRBJ2-3; 11 nucleotides align to TRBD2. This CDR3 has 15 residues. The germline V gene encodes CDR1 SNHLY and CDR2 FYNNEI. The V segment lost 6 bases and the J segment 4 bases; nucleotides outside the gene matches: 6. CDR3 loop: CASRHSGRAPDTQYF. CDR3 nucleotide sequence: TGTGCCAGCAGACATAGCGGGAGGGCCCCAGATACGCAGTATTTT.

J is TRBJ2-3 and V is TRBV5-1, with 10 nucleotides matching TRBD2. CDR3 length: 16 amino acids. The J segment lost 4 bases and the V segment lost 4 bases, leaving 9 bases of the junction unmatched. Germline lookup yields CDR1 SGHRS and CDR2 YFSETQ. The CDR3, as DNA: TGCGCCAGCAGCCCCCCAGCGGGAGGGGTCTCAGATACGCAGTATTTT. As protein: CASSPPAGGVSDTQYF.

In this sample, this clone turned up a few times. The chain has TRBV7-3 and TRBJ2-1; 8 nucleotides match TRBD1. The V and J ends lost 2 bases and 6 bases, in that order; junction bases with no gene match: 9. CDR3 length equals 16 residues. Germline CDR1 SGHTA, CDR2 FQGTGA. The CDR3 sequence is CASSLFAGGAPNEQFF. The CDR3 coding sequence is TGTGCCAGCAGCTTATTCGCAGGGGGCGCCCCCAATGAGCAGTTCTTC. The full variable domain, with the rest looked up from reference TRBV7-3 and TRBJ2-1, is GAGVSQTPSNKVTEKGKYVELRCDPISGHTALYWYRQSLGQGPEFLIYFQGTGAADDSGLPNDRFFAVRPEGSVSTLKIQRTERGDSAVYLCASSLFAGGAPNEQFFGPGTRLTVL.

The chain employs TRBV5-1 and TRBJ1-1, with D perhaps TRBD1 (6 bases). Trimming removed 4 bases at V and 0 bases at J, with 13 bases between. Germline-derived CDR1 and CDR2 are SGHRS and YFSETQ. The CDR3 is made up of 15 amino acids. CDR3 nucleotides: TGCGCCAGCAGCCTGGACACAGGGATGAACACTGAAGCTTTCTTT. It encodes CASSLDTGMNTEAFF.

This clone was seen just once. The V gene is TRBV19, the J gene TRBJ2-1; TRBD2 is a possible D gene (6 bases). CDR3 length: 15 amino acids. With 6 bases removed from V and 0 bases from J, the gap between germline ends came to 12 bases. CDR1 LNHDA and CDR2 SQIVND come from the germline V gene (reference sequence). Here the CDR3 DNA reads TGTGCCAGTAGCTGGGACTTACTCTCCTACAATGAGCAGTTCTTC. This translates into CASSWDLLSYNEQFF. The complete variable domain, with remaining parts taken from reference TRBV19 and TRBJ2-1, reads DGGITQSPKYLFRKEGQNVTLSCEQNLNHDAMYWYRQDPGQGLRLIYYSQIVNDFQKGDIAEGYSVSREKKESFPLTVTSAQKNPTAFYLCASSWDLLSYNEQFFGPGTRLTVL.

Written as DNA, the CDR3 is TGTGCCAGAAGCGGATGGACTAGCGTGAAGACCCAGTACTTC. This encodes CARSGWTSVKTQYF. This chain connects TRBV5-3 to TRBJ2-5; 9 positions agree with TRBD2. TRBV5-3 is designated an ORF whose function remains uncertain. V trimming: 4 bases; J trimming: 6 bases; junction bases outside the gene matches: 7. The CDR3 covers 14 residues.

This clone occurred a few times. This rearrangement joins TRBV7-3 to TRBJ2-3; 16 positions match TRBD2. Per germline, CDR1 SGHTA and CDR2 FQGTGA. The length of the CDR3 is 19 residues. With V trimmed by 6 bases and J by 1 base, 10 bases remained unmatched. DNA of the CDR3: TGTGCCAGCAGAAAGGGACTAGCGGGGGGGCCGGTGGGCACAGATACGCAGTATTTT. Protein: CASRKGLAGGPVGTDTQYF.

The chain links TRBV27 to TRBJ2-7; 8 bases match TRBD1. The CDR3 runs to 15 residues. Looked up from germline, CDR1 is MNHEY and CDR2 is SMNVEV (reference sequence). J lost 2 bases, V lost 5 bases, and 8 bases had no gene match. The CDR3 DNA follows: TGTGCCAGCAGTATAGAACAGGGGGTAACCTACGAGCAGTACTTC. As protein: CASSIEQGVTYEQYF.

V and J are TRBV7-3 and TRBJ1-1; TRBD1 is a possible D gene (5 bases). CDR1 SGHTA and CDR2 FQGTGA come from the germline V gene. Trimming took 2 bases from V and 10 from J, leaving 17 bases between them. The CDR3 sequence is 14 residues long. The CDR3, as DNA: TGTGCCAGCAGCTTAGGCGGACATCCCTCTAGAGCTTTCTTT. Protein sequence: CASSLGGHPSRAFF.

The chain couples TRBV5-1 to TRBJ1-4; D is possibly TRBD1 (5 bases). Germline V gene data show CDR1 as SGHRS and CDR2 as YFSETQ. V was shortened by 4 bases and J by 4 bases, with 11 bases between the two germline ends. The CDR3 is made up of 14 amino acids. As DNA, the CDR3 is TGCGCCAGCAGCGCTGACAGTAATAATGAAAAACTGTTTTTT. Protein sequence: CASSADSNNEKLFF.

This clone has only a few counts. The chain is built from TRBV18 and TRBJ1-1; 11 bases map to TRBD1. V dropped 3 bases and J dropped 8; count of bases not matched to a gene: 5. Germline CDR1 reads KGHSH; CDR2 reads LQKENI. This CDR3 region has 14 residues. CDR3 sequence (DNA): TGTGCCAGCTCACCGGACAGGGGGCTCAACGAAGCTTTCTTT. Amino acid sequence: CASSPDRGLNEAFF. Based on the CDR3 plus reference TRBV18 and TRBJ1-1, the full variable domain is NAGVMQNPRHLVRRRGQEARLRCSPMKGHSHVYWYRQLPEEGLKFMVYLQKENIIDESGMPKERFSAEFPKEGPSILRIQQVVRGDSAAYFCASSPDRGLNEAFFGQGTRLTVV.

The chain recombines TRBV5-4 with TRBJ1-5, with a weak D call TRBD1 (6 bases). The CDR3 contains 13 residues. Germline loops: CDR1 SGHNT, CDR2 YYREEE (reference sequence). V lost 5 bases and J lost 5, with 11 bases in between. This CDR3 reads CASSKGGDQPQHF. CDR3 DNA: TGTGCCAGCAGTAAGGGGGGGGATCAGCCCCAGCATTTT.

This clone showed up just a few times. This chain links TRBV30 with TRBJ1-2, with 9 bases aligning to TRBD1. CDR3 length equals 14 residues. J lost 4 bases, V lost 5 bases, and 8 bases had no gene match. Germline CDR1 and CDR2: GTSNPN and SVGIG (reference sequence). DNA of the CDR3: TGTGCCTGGCATCCGGGACAGGGCCCCTATGGCTACACCTTC. Residues: CAWHPGQGPYGYTF.

The chain recombines TRBV29-1 with TRBJ2-1; 7 bases match TRBD1. Germline V CDR1 and CDR2: SQVTM, ANQGSEA. Losses at the gene ends were 6 bases for V and 14 bases for J; bases not matched to a gene: 7. This CDR3 is built from 10 residues. The CDR3 nucleotides read TGCAGCGTGGCCGGGACAGTAGAGTTCTTC. Amino acids: CSVAGTVEFF.